A selection of T cell receptor beta chains follows, all from one sample in a study of beta chain features in type 1 diabetes. The data were produced by immunoSEQ multiplex PCR, yet TCRdb's version contains in-frame clones alone and is incomplete. In the table there are fewer than 400,000 clones, approximately 8% of which are singletons. The source material was central memory CD4+ T cells from blood. These receptors were obtained from a woman under 30 in good health. Each CDR3 is given without its conserved first and last residue. Fields, in order: V gene, J gene, CDR3 length, CDR3 protein.

v_gene: TRBV14; j_gene: TRBJ2-3; len: 10; CDR3aa: ASSLFTDTQY
v_gene: TRBV9; j_gene: NA; len: 12; CDR3aa: ASSVGTTSYEQY
v_gene: TRBV5-1; j_gene: TRBJ2-3; len: 10; CDR3aa: ASSEGGDTQY
v_gene: TRBV7-6; j_gene: TRBJ2-1; len: 15; CDR3aa: ASSLGLAGLSYNEQF
v_gene: TRBV29-1; j_gene: TRBJ2-1; len: 13; CDR3aa: SVGYLAGGGNEQF
v_gene: TRBV6-4; j_gene: TRBJ2-2; len: 12; CDR3aa: ASSEGLNTGELF
v_gene: TRBV28; j_gene: TRBJ2-5; len: 14; CDR3aa: ASSLALRGYQETQY
v_gene: TRBV10-3; j_gene: TRBJ2-1; len: 12; CDR3aa: AIASGSSSNEQF
v_gene: TRBV21-1; j_gene: TRBJ1-1; len: 12; CDR3aa: ASSKGWQGKRAF
v_gene: TRBV19; j_gene: TRBJ2-2; len: 12; CDR3aa: ASRGTGVAGELF
v_gene: TRBV5-6; j_gene: TRBJ1-2; len: 12; CDR3aa: ASSRDRLNYGYT
v_gene: TRBV20-1; j_gene: TRBJ1-1; len: 9; CDR3aa: RGLIGSEAF
v_gene: TRBV28; j_gene: TRBJ2-1; len: 13; CDR3aa: ASSLWGREGNEQF
v_gene: TRBV10-2; j_gene: TRBJ1-2; len: 13; CDR3aa: ASNGPGQGIYGYT
v_gene: TRBV10-3; j_gene: TRBJ2-7; len: 12; CDR3aa: AISDQGIGYEQY
v_gene: TRBV7-2; j_gene: TRBJ2-1; len: 10; CDR3aa: ASSLFVHEQF
v_gene: TRBV19; j_gene: TRBJ2-2; len: 14; CDR3aa: ASSTRRATPIRELF
v_gene: TRBV5-1; j_gene: TRBJ2-3; len: 14; CDR3aa: ASSSYNRGSTDTQY
v_gene: TRBV2; j_gene: TRBJ2-5; len: 13; CDR3aa: ASSEAGVDGETQY
v_gene: TRBV14; j_gene: TRBJ2-1; len: 13; CDR3aa: ASSQEPRAGNEQF
v_gene: TRBV2; j_gene: TRBJ2-1; len: 14; CDR3aa: ASRMTSDISYNEQF
v_gene: TRBV29-1; j_gene: TRBJ2-5; len: 11; CDR3aa: SVEDGTQETQY
v_gene: TRBV6-5; j_gene: TRBJ2-6; len: 12; CDR3aa: ASSGSSGANVLT
v_gene: TRBV5-1; j_gene: TRBJ2-1; len: 13; CDR3aa: ASSETSGRAGEQF
v_gene: TRBV27; j_gene: TRBJ2-3; len: 13; CDR3aa: ASSLTSGSTDTQY
v_gene: TRBV7-3; j_gene: TRBJ2-7; len: 11; CDR3aa: ASSQNPGGRQY
v_gene: TRBV6-5; j_gene: TRBJ2-7; len: 12; CDR3aa: ASSYSIGDYEQY
v_gene: TRBV6-5; j_gene: TRBJ2-2; len: 11; CDR3aa: ASTLRGTDRPS
v_gene: TRBV6-5; j_gene: TRBJ2-1; len: 11; CDR3aa: ASSYSYPGNPF
v_gene: TRBV7-9; j_gene: TRBJ2-1; len: 10; CDR3aa: ASSFLVDEQF
v_gene: TRBV10-3; j_gene: TRBJ1-1; len: 10; CDR3aa: AISASNTEAF
v_gene: TRBV4-3; j_gene: TRBJ2-6; len: 14; CDR3aa: ASSQGENSGANVLT
v_gene: TRBV5-8; j_gene: TRBJ2-3; len: 11; CDR3aa: ASLGRGTDTQY
v_gene: TRBV11-2; j_gene: TRBJ2-7; len: 12; CDR3aa: ASSLWEFSYEQY
v_gene: TRBV16; j_gene: TRBJ2-7; len: 9; CDR3aa: ASSQGYEQY
v_gene: TRBV18; j_gene: TRBJ2-5; len: 12; CDR3aa: ASSPYKGEETQY
v_gene: TRBV10-3; j_gene: TRBJ2-1; len: 13; CDR3aa: AISELGISYNEQF
v_gene: TRBV5-6; j_gene: TRBJ2-7; len: 12; CDR3aa: ASSLRRRGYEQY
v_gene: TRBV7-2; j_gene: TRBJ1-2; len: 14; CDR3aa: ASSLQTGPLNYGYT
v_gene: TRBV6-5; j_gene: TRBJ1-1; len: 12; CDR3aa: ASSRGGRGTEAF
v_gene: TRBV28; j_gene: TRBJ2-7; len: 13; CDR3aa: ASNPGQAGSYEQY
v_gene: TRBV7-3; j_gene: TRBJ1-1; len: 11; CDR3aa: ASSTQLNTEAF
v_gene: TRBV7-9; j_gene: TRBJ2-5; len: 9; CDR3aa: ASSDRETQY
v_gene: TRBV27; j_gene: TRBJ1-5; len: 14; CDR3aa: ASSREGGYSNQPQH
v_gene: TRBV15; j_gene: TRBJ2-1; len: 10; CDR3aa: ATQVPDNEQF
v_gene: TRBV29-1; j_gene: TRBJ2-1; len: 12; CDR3aa: SVKESSWSNEQF
v_gene: TRBV6-5; j_gene: TRBJ2-6; len: 13; CDR3aa: ASSRVARGANVLT